This T cell receptor beta chain was captured in a study of identifying expanded T cells in peripheral blood. Study-level findings and limits: Two-week clone count variance significantly increased as total template count grew.

Collection occurred without any documented infections or immune events in donors. Points on this clone: Its antigen is not known.

The CDR3 is made up of 14 amino acids. CDR1 GTSNPN and CDR2 SVGIG come from the germline V gene (reference sequence). Deletions cut 3 bases from V and 1 base from J, with 12 bases between. TCRdb's copy holds only in-frame clones and misses some; the assay was immunoSEQ multiplex PCR. Among about 90,000 clones listed, about 88% were seen once. The chain uses TRBV30 and TRBJ1-1; possibly TRBD1 for D (5 bases). The sequence was collected from a person aged 18 to 75 in good health. The source material was blood. The CDR3 loop reads CAWRPGLRNTEAFF. CDR3 sequence (DNA): TGTGCCTGGAGACCGGGACTGAGGAACACTGAAGCTTTCTTT.